These 13 T cell receptor beta chains were sequenced from one sample in a study of T-cell memory formation after mild COVID-19. TCRdb reprocessed the 5' RACE reads via MiXCR and lists one record per CDR3 protein. Of 50,000 or so distinct CDR3 sequences listed, around 9.7% were seen once; the top ten hold 12%. The sequencing sample was made of PBMCs or a T cell subset sorted from them (not recorded which). The origin of the receptors is an adult woman who had mild COVID-19 (a few samples of this study predate the infection). Cell type and time point are not known.

This clonotype showed up many times. The chain joins TRBV3-1 to TRBJ2-6; 7 bases are shared with TRBD1. Germline lookup yields CDR1 LGHDT and CDR2 YNNKEL (reference sequence). The trim removed 1 base at V and 3 bases at J, leaving 0 bases unmatched. The CDR3 runs to 15 residues. The CDR3 region is CASSQGTGGANVLTF. The CDR3 DNA reads as TGTGCCAGCAGCCAAGGGACAGGTGGGGCCAACGTCCTGACTTTC.

This clonotype was counted between two and nine times. Mismatch with germline at one junction end may stem from a read error. The genes are TRBV9 and TRBJ1-2, with 9 bases lining up with TRBD1. From germline, CDR1 is SGDLS and CDR2 YYNGEE. The CDR3 is made up of 15 amino acids. The CDR3 region is CASSVMDRGPYGCTF. In nucleotides, the CDR3 is TGTGCCAGCAGCGTCATGGACAGGGGCCCCTATGGCTGCACCTTC.

This clonotype was counted at least ten times. The chain employs TRBV7-2 and TRBJ2-1; D may be TRBD2 (6 bases). The CDR3 covers 14 residues. Germline lookup yields CDR1 SGHTA and CDR2 FQGNSA. Between the trimmed V and J ends, which lost 0 bases and 6 bases, there was a span of 9 bases. CDR3 nucleotide sequence: TGTGCCAGCAGCTTAGCGTGGGGGGTCAATGAGCAGTTCTTC. It is translated as CASSLAWGVNEQFF.

V and J are TRBV20-1 and TRBJ2-7; 9 bases are a match to TRBD1. Germline V gene lookup returns CDR1 DFQATT and CDR2 SNEGSKA (reference sequence). CDR3 length equals 13 residues. The V and J ends lost 5 bases and 0 bases, in that order; junction bases with no gene match: 2. CDR3 in DNA: TGCAGTGCTCTGACAGGGGGCTCCTACGAGCAGTACTTC. Residues: CSALTGGSYEQYF.

This clonotype was recorded many times. CDR3 bases: TGTGCCACCAGCGAACAGGGAAATGAGCAGTTCTTC. It yields the protein CATSEQGNEQFF. The rearrangement joins TRBV15 to TRBJ2-1; D might be TRBD1 (6 bases). V was cut by 5 bases and J by 7 bases, with 9 bases left in between. Germline V gives CDR1 LNHNV, CDR2 YYDKDF (reference sequence). The CDR3 consists of 12 residues.

This clonotype was found a few times. The chain employs TRBV5-5 and TRBJ2-7; 7 bases fit TRBD1. The trim removed 4 bases at V and 2 bases at J, leaving 6 bases unmatched. This CDR3 has 14 amino acids. Germline CDR1 and CDR2: SGHKS and YYEKEE (reference sequence). The CDR3 DNA follows: TGTGCCAGCAGCCTGACAGGGAGAGCCTACGAGCAGTACTTC. Translation gives CASSLTGRAYEQYF. Full variable domain (rest looked up from reference TRBV5-5 and TRBJ2-7): DAGVTQSPTHLIKTRGQQVTLRCSPISGHKSVSWYQQVLGQGPQFIFQYYEKEERGRGNFPDRFSARQFPNYSSELNVNALLLGDSALYLCASSLTGRAYEQYFGPGTRLTVT.

This clonotype occurred many times. This chain uses TRBV5-1 with TRBJ2-7, with 11 bases aligning to TRBD2. The ends lost 3 bases at V and 2 bases at J; junction bases unmatched: 4. The CDR3 runs 15 residues. CDR1 is SGHRS, CDR2 YFSETQ, per germline. The CDR3 bases are TGCGCCAGCAGCTCGGGACTAGCGGCCACCTACGAGCAGTACTTC. It encodes CASSSGLAATYEQYF.

This clonotype was detected ten times or more. V gene TRBV14 combines with J gene TRBJ2-1; D remains ambiguous. Trimming stripped 3 bases from V and 3 bases from J, with 9 bases between. The length of the CDR3 is 14 residues. Germline CDR1 SGHDN, CDR2 FVKESK. The CDR3 spells CASSQGTSYNEQFF. The CDR3 DNA follows: TGTGCCAGCAGCCAGGGAACGAGCTACAATGAGCAGTTCTTC. The variable domain in full, with the rest retrieved from reference TRBV14 and TRBJ2-1, is EAGVTQFPSHSVIEKGQTVTLRCDPISGHDNLYWYRRVMGKEIKFLLHFVKESKQDESGMPNNRFLAERTGGTYSTLKVQPAELEDSGVYFCASSQGTSYNEQFFGPGTRLTVL.

V and J are TRBV3-1 and TRBJ1-1; the D gene is possibly TRBD1 (5 bases). Trimming took 0 bases from V and 5 from J, leaving 19 bases between them. Germline CDR1 and CDR2: LGHDT and YNNKEL (reference sequence). The CDR3 consists of 17 residues. CDR3 loop: CASSQDIRKGLRTEAFF. The CDR3 DNA sequence: TGTGCCAGCAGCCAAGATATACGGAAGGGGTTGAGGACTGAAGCTTTCTTT.

At least ten counts were recorded for this clonotype. The rearrangement links TRBV4-3 to TRBJ2-4, with D possibly being TRBD1 (6 bases). Per the germline V gene, CDR1 is LGHNA and CDR2 is YSLEER. The CDR3 sequence is 17 residues long. The ends were cut back, 0 bases at V and 8 bases at J, with 20 bases in the middle. CDR3 nucleotide sequence: TGCGCCAGCAGCCAAGAGATCGTGACCACGACAGGCGACATTCAGTACTTC. This encodes CASSQEIVTTTGDIQYF.

This clonotype was counted many times. The genes are TRBV6-4 and TRBJ1-2, with 10 positions matching TRBD1. CDR1 MRHNA and CDR2 SNTAGT come from the germline V gene. The CDR3 extends over 14 amino acids. V trimming: 6 bases; J trimming: 7 bases; junction bases outside the gene matches: 8. DNA of the CDR3: TGTGCCAGCAGCCCCACCGGGACAGGGGCTGGCTACACCTTC. Amino acids: CASSPTGTGAGYTF.

This clonotype was seen a few times. This sequence joins TRBV29-1 and TRBJ2-7; D remains ambiguous. The ends were cut back, 3 bases at V and 5 bases at J, with 8 bases in the middle. CDR1 is SQVTM and CDR2 is ANQGSEA in the germline V gene. The CDR3 loop spans 11 amino acids. This CDR3 is CSVDDVNEQYF. CDR3 DNA sequence: TGCAGCGTTGACGATGTCAACGAGCAGTACTTC.

The V and J genes are TRBV10-3 and TRBJ2-7; 7 positions agree with TRBD1. Germline values: CDR1 ENHRY, CDR2 SYGVKD. This CDR3 region has 13 residues. After removal of 2 bases from V and 9 bases from J, the junction contained 7 bases not matched to a gene. In nucleotides, the CDR3 is TGTGCCATCAGTGAGAGGGGGCAGGATGGGCAGTACGTC. Protein product: CAISERGQDGQYV.